The clone carrying this T cell receptor (beta chain) has at least ten counts. Time point here: after trial treatment. The treatment is: LDRT plus nivolumab, ipilimumab, low-dose cyclophosphamide and aspirin (RACIN trial). Eligibility required advanced solid tumors lacking tumor-infiltrating lymphocytes. The data derive from a study of low-dose radiotherapy and immunotherapy resistance in tumors. Study-wide background: Participants in Cohort 1 were administered 0.5 Gy per fraction at 2-week intervals, to a cumulative dose of 6.5 Gy. 1 Gy per fraction was delivered to Cohort 2 every two weeks, for 13 Gy total over 26 weeks.

TRAV and TRBV primers primed cDNA for both TCRalpha and TCRbeta. A roughly 19-cycle PCR with a constant-region primer and V-primer adapter amplified TCRs. Using its own MiXCR run on the reads, TCRdb lists one record per CDR3 protein. The sample holds more than 50,000 distinct CDR3 sequences; about 23% are singletons and the top ten take 5.5% to 8.5%. The length of the CDR3 is 17 residues. Germline lookup yields CDR1 SGHDN and CDR2 FVKESK. Trimming removed 3 bases at V and 6 bases at J, with 24 bases between. V gene TRBV14 combines with J gene TRBJ2-7; D gene uncertain. The receptor was isolated from a male donor with prostate cancer. Source: PBMCs, taken after low-dose radiotherapy plus immunotherapy. Written as DNA, the CDR3 is TGTGCCAGCAGCCAGGGCTACGGTCTAGTAGTGGCTGGCGAGCAGTACTTC. This codes for CASSQGYGLVVAGEQYF.